This TCR beta chain was profiled in a study of technical replicates of blood from a few donors. The table came from immunoSEQ multiplex PCR; TCRdb's copy has only in-frame clones and leaves some out. The table lists about 91,000 clones, around 90% of them singletons. In its sample, this clone was seen once. The receptor comes from a human donor in good health. The source material was T cells isolated from PBMCs.

For the CDR3, the DNA is TGCAGCGTTGTATCGGTGGAGACCCAGTACTTC. As protein: CSVVSVETQYF. This chain joins TRBV29-1 and TRBJ2-5; no definite D call. Trimming took off 4 bases at V and 5 bases at J, with 8 bases between the two ends. The length of the CDR3 is 11 residues. Germline CDR1 SQVTM, CDR2 ANQGSEA.